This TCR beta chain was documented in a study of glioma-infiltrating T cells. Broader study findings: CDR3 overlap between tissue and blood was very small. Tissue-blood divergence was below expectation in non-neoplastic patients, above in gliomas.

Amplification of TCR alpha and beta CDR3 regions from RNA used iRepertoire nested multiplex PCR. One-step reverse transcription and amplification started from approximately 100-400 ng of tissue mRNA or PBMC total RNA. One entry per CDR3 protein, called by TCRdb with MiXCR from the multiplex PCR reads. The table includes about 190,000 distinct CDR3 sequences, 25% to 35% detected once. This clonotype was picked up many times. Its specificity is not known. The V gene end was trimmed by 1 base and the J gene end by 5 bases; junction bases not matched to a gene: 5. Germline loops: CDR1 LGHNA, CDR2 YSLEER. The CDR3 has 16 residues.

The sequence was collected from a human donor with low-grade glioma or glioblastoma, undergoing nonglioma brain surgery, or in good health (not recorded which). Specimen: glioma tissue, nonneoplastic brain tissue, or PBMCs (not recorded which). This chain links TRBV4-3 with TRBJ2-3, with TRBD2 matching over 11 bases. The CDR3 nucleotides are TGCGCCAGCAGCCAAGGACTAGCGGGATTGGGAGATACGCAGTATTTT. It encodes CASSQGLAGLGDTQYF.